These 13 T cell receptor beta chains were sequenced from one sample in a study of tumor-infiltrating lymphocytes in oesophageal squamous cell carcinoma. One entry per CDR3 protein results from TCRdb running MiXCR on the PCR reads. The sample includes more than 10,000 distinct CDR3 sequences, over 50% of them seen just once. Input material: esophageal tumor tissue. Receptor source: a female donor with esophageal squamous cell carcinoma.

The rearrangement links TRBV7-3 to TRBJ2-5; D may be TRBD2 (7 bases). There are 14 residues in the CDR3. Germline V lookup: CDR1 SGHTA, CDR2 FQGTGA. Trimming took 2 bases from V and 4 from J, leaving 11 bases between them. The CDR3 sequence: CASSLGGGRETQYF. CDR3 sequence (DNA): TGTGCCAGCAGCTTAGGCGGGGGCAGAGAGACCCAGTACTTC.

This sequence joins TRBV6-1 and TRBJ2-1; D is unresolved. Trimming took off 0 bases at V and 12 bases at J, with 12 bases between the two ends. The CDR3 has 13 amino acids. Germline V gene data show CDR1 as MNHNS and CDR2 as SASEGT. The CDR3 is CASSEAISPTQFF. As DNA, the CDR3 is TGTGCCAGCAGTGAAGCAATATCGCCTACGCAGTTCTTC.

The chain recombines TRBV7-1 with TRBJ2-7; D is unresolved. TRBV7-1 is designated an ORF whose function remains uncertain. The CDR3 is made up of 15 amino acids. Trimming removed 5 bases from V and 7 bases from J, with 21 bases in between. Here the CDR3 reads CASSHTSSLSGEQYF. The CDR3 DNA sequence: TGTGCCAGCAGCCATACGTCTAGTTTATCAGGAGAGCAGTACTTC.

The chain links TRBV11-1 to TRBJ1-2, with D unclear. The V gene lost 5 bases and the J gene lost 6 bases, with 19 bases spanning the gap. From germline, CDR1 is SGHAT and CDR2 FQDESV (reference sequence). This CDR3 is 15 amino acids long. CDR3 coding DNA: TGTGCCAGCAGCCCCCAAGGAGCATCAAAGGATGGCTACACCTTC. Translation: CASSPQGASKDGYTF. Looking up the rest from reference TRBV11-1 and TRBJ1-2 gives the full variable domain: EAEVAQSPRYKITEKSQAVAFWCDPISGHATLYWYRQILGQGPELLVQFQDESVVDDSQLPKDRFSAERLKGVDSTLKIQPAELGDSAMYLCASSPQGASKDGYTFGSGTRLTVV.

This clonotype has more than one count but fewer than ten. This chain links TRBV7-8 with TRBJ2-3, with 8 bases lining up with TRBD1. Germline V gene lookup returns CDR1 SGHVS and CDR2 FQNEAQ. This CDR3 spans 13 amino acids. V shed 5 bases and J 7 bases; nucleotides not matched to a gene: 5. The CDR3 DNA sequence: TGTGCCAGCAGCGCGGACAGGGAATATACGCAGTATTTT. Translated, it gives CASSADREYTQYF.

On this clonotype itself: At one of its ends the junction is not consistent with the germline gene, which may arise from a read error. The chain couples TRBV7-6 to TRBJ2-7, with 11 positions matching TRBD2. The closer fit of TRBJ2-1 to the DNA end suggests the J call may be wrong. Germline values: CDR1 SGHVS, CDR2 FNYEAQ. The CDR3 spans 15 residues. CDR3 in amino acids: CASSSRLAGYNAQFF. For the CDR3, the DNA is TGTGCCAGCAGCTCCAGACTAGCGGGATACAATGCGCAGTTCTTC.

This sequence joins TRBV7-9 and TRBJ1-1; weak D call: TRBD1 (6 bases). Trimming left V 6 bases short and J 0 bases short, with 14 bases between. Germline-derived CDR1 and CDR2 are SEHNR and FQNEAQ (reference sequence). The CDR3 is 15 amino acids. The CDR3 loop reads CASRDPGQMNTEAFF. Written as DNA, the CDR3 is TGTGCCAGCAGGGACCCGGGACAAATGAACACTGAAGCTTTCTTT.

The CDR3 is CASSLARPMNTEAFF. As DNA, the CDR3 is TGTGCCAGCAGCCTCGCCCGACCGATGAACACTGAAGCTTTCTTT. The chain couples TRBV28 to TRBJ1-1; D is uncertain. Trimming removed 6 bases at V and 0 bases at J, with 14 bases between. Germline V gives CDR1 MDHEN, CDR2 SYDVKM. The CDR3 consists of 15 residues.

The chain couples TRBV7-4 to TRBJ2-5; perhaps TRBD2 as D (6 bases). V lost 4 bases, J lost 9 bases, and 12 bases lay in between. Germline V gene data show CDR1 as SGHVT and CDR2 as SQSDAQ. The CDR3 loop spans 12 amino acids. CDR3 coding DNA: TGTGCCAGCAGCTCCAAATGGGAGGCCCAGTACTTC. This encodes CASSSKWEAQYF.

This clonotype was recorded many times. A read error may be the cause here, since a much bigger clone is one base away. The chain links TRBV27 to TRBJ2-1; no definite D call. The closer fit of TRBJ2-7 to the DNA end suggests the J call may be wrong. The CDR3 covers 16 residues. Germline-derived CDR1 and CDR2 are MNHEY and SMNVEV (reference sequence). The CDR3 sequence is CASSSGIISSYNEQYF. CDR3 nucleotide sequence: TGTGCCAGCAGTTCTGGGATCATTAGCTCCTACAATGAGCAGTACTTC.

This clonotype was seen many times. For the CDR3, the DNA is TGTGCCAGCAGCTTAGGTCGGGAACGGTCCTACGAGCAGTACTTC. It is translated as CASSLGRERSYEQYF. V and J are TRBV7-2 and TRBJ2-7; possibly TRBD2 for D (5 bases). The CDR3 runs to 15 residues. Germline-derived CDR1 and CDR2 are SGHTA and FQGNSA. Trimming took 1 base from V and 1 from J, leaving 11 bases between them.

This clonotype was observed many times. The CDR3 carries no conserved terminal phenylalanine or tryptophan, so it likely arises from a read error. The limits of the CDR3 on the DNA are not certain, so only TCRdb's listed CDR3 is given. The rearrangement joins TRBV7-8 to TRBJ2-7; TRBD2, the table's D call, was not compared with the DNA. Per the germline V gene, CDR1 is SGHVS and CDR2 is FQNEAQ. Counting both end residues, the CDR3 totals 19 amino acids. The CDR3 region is CASSLGTGPPSGGGYTFGS.

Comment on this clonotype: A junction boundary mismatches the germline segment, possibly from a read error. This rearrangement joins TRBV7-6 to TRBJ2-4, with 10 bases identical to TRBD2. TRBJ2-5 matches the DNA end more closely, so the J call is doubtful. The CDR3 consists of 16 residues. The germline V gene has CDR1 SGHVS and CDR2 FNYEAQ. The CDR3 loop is CASSLAPAGGQETQYF. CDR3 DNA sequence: TGTGCTAGCAGCTTAGCGCCAGCGGGGGGGCAAGAGACCCAGTACTTC.